Following are 28 T cell receptor beta chains from one sample sequenced in a study of T cells expressing NK-cell markers. Following a re-call of the 5' RACE reads, TCRdb has one entry per CDR3 protein and lacks DNA. The listing records hundreds of thousands of distinct CDR3 sequences. Sequencing input: blood T cells: a sorted CD56 or NKG2C T cell subset, CD4+ or CD8+ T cells, or bulk PBMC T cells (not recorded which). Receptors originate from a woman aged 18 to 75 in good health.

This rearrangement joins TRBV10-3 to TRBJ2-3; checking the TCRdb D call of TRBD2 is not possible without DNA. The CDR3 is 14 residues long. Germline V gene lookup returns CDR1 ENHRY and CDR2 SYGVKD. This CDR3 is CAISEALAVDTQYF.

CDR3: CASSFYLLGQGGQFF. The chain uses TRBV12-3 or TRBV12-4 and TRBJ2-1; no DNA is available, so the TRBD1 call from TCRdb remains unchecked. The CDR3 is 15 amino acids.

The chain links TRBV5-1 to TRBJ2-5; the D call of TRBD2 rests on TCRdb alone, since no DNA is present to check it. This CDR3 region has 15 residues. Germline V CDR1 and CDR2: SGHRS, YFSETQ. The CDR3 loop reads CASRPLERGQETQYF.

CDR3 in amino acids: CASSSVSGRAHNEQFF. The rearrangement uses TRBV5-1 and TRBJ2-1; absent DNA, TCRdb's TRBD2 call cannot be checked. The CDR3 is 16 residues long. The germline V gene encodes CDR1 SGHRS and CDR2 YFSETQ.

This chain uses TRBV4-3 with TRBJ2-3; TCRdb lists TRBD1, though no DNA is available to test this call. The CDR3 is made up of 17 amino acids. Germline CDR1 and CDR2: LGHNA and YSLEER. The CDR3: CASSQTSGDRGWNTQYF.

The CDR3 region is CAISGTAARSYNSPLHF. V usage is TRBV12-3 or TRBV12-4 and J usage is TRBJ1-6; with no DNA, the TCRdb D assignment of TRBD1 cannot be verified. CDR3 size: 17 residues.

This rearrangement joins TRBV7-9 to TRBJ2-2; the TCRdb call, TRBD1, lacks DNA for checking. The germline V gene has CDR1 SEHNR and CDR2 FQNEAQ (reference sequence). This CDR3 is 16 amino acids long. CDR3 in amino acids: CASSPRTGVGAGELFF.

The chain uses TRBV12-3 or TRBV12-4 and TRBJ1-6. This CDR3 contains 14 residues. The CDR3 loop reads CASSLGQRDSPLHF.

The chain employs TRBV28 and TRBJ2-3; TCRdb outputs TRBD2, but without DNA this stays unchecked. Germline-derived CDR1 and CDR2 are MDHEN and SYDVKM. CDR3 size: 16 residues. The CDR3 protein is CASSFPSSGRLDTQYF.

This rearrangement joins TRBV12-3 or TRBV12-4 to TRBJ1-1. This CDR3 contains 12 residues. The CDR3 region is CASSQRGSEAFF.

The CDR3 sequence is CASSFRGYGGELFF. J is TRBJ2-2 and V is TRBV7-2; TCRdb's D gene call, TRBD1, goes unchecked for lack of DNA. Germline CDR1 and CDR2: SGHTA and FQGNSA. The CDR3 is 14 residues long. The full variable domain, rest sourced from reference TRBV7-2 and TRBJ2-2, is GAGVSQSPSNKVTEKGKDVELRCDPISGHTALYWYRQSLGQGLEFLIYFQGNSAPDKSGLPSDRFSAERTGGSVSTLTIQRTQQEDSAVYLCASSFRGYGGELFFGEGSRLTVL.

J is TRBJ2-1 and V is TRBV5-1. The CDR3 runs 13 residues. CDR1 is SGHRS and CDR2 is YFSETQ in the germline V gene. The CDR3 spells CASSLPSNGEQFF.

The CDR3 region is CASRTVGMGEQYF. The chain has TRBV28 and TRBJ2-7. Per the germline V gene, CDR1 is MDHEN and CDR2 is SYDVKM. There are 13 residues in the CDR3.

This sequence joins TRBV5-1 and TRBJ2-2; the D call from TCRdb, TRBD2, cannot be confirmed without DNA. This CDR3 comprises 15 residues. CDR1 SGHRS and CDR2 YFSETQ come from the germline V gene. The CDR3 here is CASSFRLADTGELFF.

The chain couples TRBV4-3 to TRBJ2-5. CDR1 and CDR2 from the germline V gene are LGHNA and YSLEER. The CDR3 covers 13 residues. CDR3 region: CASSQGLDETQYF.

The rearrangement joins TRBV4-2 to TRBJ2-2; lacking DNA, the TRBD1 call made by TCRdb goes unchecked. The CDR3 runs 18 residues. Per germline, CDR1 LGHNA and CDR2 YNFKEQ. CDR3 sequence: CASSPKLGTGERTGELFF.

The chain couples TRBV7-2 to TRBJ2-4. This CDR3 is 15 amino acids long. Germline loops: CDR1 SGHTA, CDR2 FQGNSA. The CDR3 loop reads CASGPTGLAKNIQYF.

The V and J genes are TRBV5-5 and TRBJ2-2; TCRdb selects TRBD1, and the lack of DNA leaves this call unchecked. The germline V gene encodes CDR1 SGHKS and CDR2 YYEKEE (reference sequence). This CDR3 comprises 14 residues. This CDR3 reads CASSTGGVAGELFF.

This chain links TRBV20-1 with TRBJ1-6; TCRdb's assignment of TRBD1 cannot be checked, as there is no DNA. The CDR3 runs 18 residues. CDR1 DFQATT and CDR2 SNEGSKA come from the germline V gene (reference sequence). The CDR3: CSARSGNKGLGVNSPLHF.

This chain links TRBV7-2 with TRBJ2-7; TCRdb's D gene call, TRBD2, goes unchecked for lack of DNA. The germline gives CDR1 SGHTA, CDR2 FQGNSA. The length of the CDR3 is 16 residues. CDR3 in amino acids: CASSLGVSGGSYEQYF.

V and J are TRBV6-5 and TRBJ2-7. Germline assignment: CDR1 MNHEY and CDR2 SVGAGI. The CDR3 runs 14 residues. The CDR3 loop reads CASSYSASLYEQYF.

This chain uses TRBV29-1 with TRBJ1-2. The length of the CDR3 is 12 residues. Germline V gives CDR1 SQVTM, CDR2 ANQGSEA. The CDR3 loop reads CSAIWQNYGYTF.

This chain links TRBV12-3 or TRBV12-4 with TRBJ1-3. The CDR3 is 12 residues long. CDR3 protein: CASRFSGNTIYF.

The chain joins TRBV7-2 to TRBJ2-5; TCRdb calls TRBD1, which cannot be checked without DNA. The CDR3 length is 15 residues. CDR1 SGHTA and CDR2 FQGNSA come from the germline V gene. The CDR3: CASSLAPRGQETQYF.

The CDR3 is CSVEDPTGVTGELFF. This chain uses TRBV29-1 with TRBJ2-2; TCRdb's assignment of TRBD1 cannot be checked, as there is no DNA. The CDR3 covers 15 residues. CDR1 and CDR2 from the germline V gene are SQVTM and ANQGSEA.

V is TRBV15 and J is TRBJ2-2; TCRdb lists TRBD1, though no DNA is available to test this call. Germline loops: CDR1 LNHNV, CDR2 YYDKDF (reference sequence). The CDR3 consists of 14 residues. The CDR3 protein is CATRGQLNTGELFF.

The genes are TRBV6-1 and TRBJ1-2; TCRdb's D call, TRBD1, is unchecked because there is no DNA. The CDR3 consists of 15 residues. CDR1 and CDR2 from the germline V gene are MNHNS and SASEGT. The CDR3 loop reads CASTQGQGRNYGYTF.

The genes are TRBV7-2 and TRBJ2-5. CDR3 length equals 12 residues. Germline values: CDR1 SGHTA, CDR2 FQGNSA. The chain's CDR3 is CASRLGWGTQYF.